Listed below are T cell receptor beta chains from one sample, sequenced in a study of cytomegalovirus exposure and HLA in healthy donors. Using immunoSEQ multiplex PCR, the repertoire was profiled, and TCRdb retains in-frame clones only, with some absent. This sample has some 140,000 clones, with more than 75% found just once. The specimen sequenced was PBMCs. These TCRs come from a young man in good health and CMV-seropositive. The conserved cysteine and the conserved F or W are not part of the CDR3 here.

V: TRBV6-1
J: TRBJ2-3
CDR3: ASSEGTSTDTQY

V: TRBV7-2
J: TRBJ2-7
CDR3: ASSSLAGVYEQY

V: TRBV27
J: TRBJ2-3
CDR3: ASSFTSDTDTQY

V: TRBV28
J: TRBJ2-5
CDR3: ASSLMRGSGRWKGETQY

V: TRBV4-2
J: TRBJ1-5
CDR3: ASSQSLGVRGANQPQH

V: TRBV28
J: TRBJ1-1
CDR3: ASSRGRVLRNTEAF

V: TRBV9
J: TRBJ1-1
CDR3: ASSVGGAMNTEAF

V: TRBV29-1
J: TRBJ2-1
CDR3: SGGGEINEQF

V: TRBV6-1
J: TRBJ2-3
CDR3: ASSEFGLAGGGTDTQY

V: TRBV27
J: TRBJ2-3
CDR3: ASSWSGKSTDTQY

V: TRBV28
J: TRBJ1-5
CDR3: ASSSGSWNQPQH

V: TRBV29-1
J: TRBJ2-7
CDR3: SVGTSGPYEQY

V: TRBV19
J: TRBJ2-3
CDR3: ASSRTGTSTDTQY

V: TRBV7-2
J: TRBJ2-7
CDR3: ASSVDRDRQY

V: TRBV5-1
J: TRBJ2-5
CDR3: ASSLARGQGETQY

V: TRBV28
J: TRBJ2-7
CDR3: ASSQLGSDPYEQY

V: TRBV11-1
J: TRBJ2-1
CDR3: ASSPKSRTSGTRNEQF

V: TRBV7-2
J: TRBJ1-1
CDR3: ASSSRGINTEAF

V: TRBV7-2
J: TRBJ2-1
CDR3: ASSFSTSYNEQF

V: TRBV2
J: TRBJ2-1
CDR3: ASSELSSGRGNEQF

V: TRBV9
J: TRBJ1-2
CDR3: ASSAGREEVNYGYT

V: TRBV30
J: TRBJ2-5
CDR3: AWSVRLAGAETQY

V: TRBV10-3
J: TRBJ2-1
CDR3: AIRETSGSGEQF

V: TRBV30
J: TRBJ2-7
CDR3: AWSVGLSYEQY

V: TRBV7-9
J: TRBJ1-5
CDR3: ASSPGTTHSNQPQH

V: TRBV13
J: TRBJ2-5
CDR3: ASSRYQETQY

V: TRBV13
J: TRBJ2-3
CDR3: ASSALGVRKNSGDTQY

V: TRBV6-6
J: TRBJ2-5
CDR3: ASSHPTWQETQY

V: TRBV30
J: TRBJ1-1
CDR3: AWSGTCKAF